The text below deals with one TCR beta chain. The sample comes from a study of Ad26.COV2.S vaccination and SARS-CoV-2 variants. This CDR3 comprises 14 residues. With 3 bases clipped from V and 4 bases from J, the junction kept 5 bases outside the gene matches. CDR1 SGHVS and CDR2 FQNEAQ come from the germline V gene. Clones were read by immunoSEQ multiplex PCR, and TCRdb kept only the in-frame ones, dropping some. The sample shows about 440,000 clones, roughly 87% of them seen only once. Treatment given: roughly 19 received Ad26.COV2.S at low or high dose, single or two shots; several received placebo; per-sample allocation not given. Sampling happened 63 days after the first vaccine or placebo injection.

Sequenced material: peripheral blood, taken in a trial of Ad26.COV2.S vaccine versus placebo. This sequence was found in a person aged 18-65 years who received the Ad26.COV2.S COVID-19 vaccine or a placebo. V usage is TRBV7-8 and J usage is TRBJ1-2; 7 bases match TRBD1. The CDR3 coding sequence is TGTGCCAGCAGCTTTTCCGGGACAGTCTATGGCTACACCTTC. Translating it yields CASSFSGTVYGYTF.